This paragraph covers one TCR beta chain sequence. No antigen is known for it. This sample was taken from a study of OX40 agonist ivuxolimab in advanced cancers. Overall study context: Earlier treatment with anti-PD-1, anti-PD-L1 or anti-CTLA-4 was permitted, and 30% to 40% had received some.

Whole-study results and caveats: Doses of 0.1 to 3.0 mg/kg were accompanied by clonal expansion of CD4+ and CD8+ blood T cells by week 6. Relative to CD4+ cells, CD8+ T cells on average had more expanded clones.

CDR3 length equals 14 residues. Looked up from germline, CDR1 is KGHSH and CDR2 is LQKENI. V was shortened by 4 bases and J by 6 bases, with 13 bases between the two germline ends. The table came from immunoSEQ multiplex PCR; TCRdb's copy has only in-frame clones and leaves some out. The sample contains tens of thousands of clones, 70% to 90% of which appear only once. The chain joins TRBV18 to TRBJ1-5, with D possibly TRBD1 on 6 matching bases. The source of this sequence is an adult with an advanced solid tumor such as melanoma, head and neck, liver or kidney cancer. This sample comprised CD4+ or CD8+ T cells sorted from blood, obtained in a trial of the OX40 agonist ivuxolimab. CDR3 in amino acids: CASSRTGSVQPQHF. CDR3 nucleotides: TGTGCCAGCTCACGAACAGGGTCCGTTCAGCCCCAGCATTTT. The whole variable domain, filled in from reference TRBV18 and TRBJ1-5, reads NAGVMQNPRHLVRRRGQEARLRCSPMKGHSHVYWYRQLPEEGLKFMVYLQKENIIDESGMPKERFSAEFPKEGPSILRIQQVVRGDSAAYFCASSRTGSVQPQHFGDGTRLSIL.